This T cell receptor beta chain was captured in a study of cytomegalovirus exposure and HLA in healthy donors. The junction had 9 bases not matched to a gene; V was cut back by 4 bases and J by 4 bases. The CDR3 has 15 amino acids. CDR1 is LGHNA and CDR2 is YNFKEQ in the germline V gene. The primer mix had 60 Vbeta and 13 Jbeta primers. The assay was immunoSEQ multiplex PCR, and TCRdb's table has in-frame clones only and misses some. The table lists some 180,000 clones, approximately 82% of them singletons. General study findings and limits: Most TCR sequences were seen very rarely across donors, but some public TCRs occurred in many.

With respect to this clone: Its specificity is not known.

It was healthy bone marrow donors who served as donors. The chain carries TRBV4-2 and TRBJ1-1; TRBD1 agrees at 7 bases. This TCR was sampled from a man aged 35 to 55 in good health and CMV-seropositive. Sequenced: PBMCs. DNA for the CDR3: TGTGCCAGCAGCCGAGAGACAGGGTCAGGCACTGAAGCTTTCTTT. This translates into CASSRETGSGTEAFF.